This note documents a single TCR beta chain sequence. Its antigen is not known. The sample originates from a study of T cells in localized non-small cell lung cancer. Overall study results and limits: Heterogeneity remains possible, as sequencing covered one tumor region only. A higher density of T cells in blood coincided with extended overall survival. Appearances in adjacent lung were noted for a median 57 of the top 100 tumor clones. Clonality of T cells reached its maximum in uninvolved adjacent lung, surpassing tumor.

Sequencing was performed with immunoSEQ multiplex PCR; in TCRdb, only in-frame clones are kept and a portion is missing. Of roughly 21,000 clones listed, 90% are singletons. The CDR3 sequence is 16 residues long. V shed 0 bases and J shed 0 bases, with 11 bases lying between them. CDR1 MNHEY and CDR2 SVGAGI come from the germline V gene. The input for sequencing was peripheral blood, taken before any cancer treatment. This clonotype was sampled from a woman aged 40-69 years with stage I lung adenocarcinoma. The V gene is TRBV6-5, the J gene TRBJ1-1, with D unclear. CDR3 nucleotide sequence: TGTGCCAGCAGTTACTCGTGGGCGAGACTGAACACTGAAGCTTTCTTT. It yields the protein CASSYSWARLNTEAFF.